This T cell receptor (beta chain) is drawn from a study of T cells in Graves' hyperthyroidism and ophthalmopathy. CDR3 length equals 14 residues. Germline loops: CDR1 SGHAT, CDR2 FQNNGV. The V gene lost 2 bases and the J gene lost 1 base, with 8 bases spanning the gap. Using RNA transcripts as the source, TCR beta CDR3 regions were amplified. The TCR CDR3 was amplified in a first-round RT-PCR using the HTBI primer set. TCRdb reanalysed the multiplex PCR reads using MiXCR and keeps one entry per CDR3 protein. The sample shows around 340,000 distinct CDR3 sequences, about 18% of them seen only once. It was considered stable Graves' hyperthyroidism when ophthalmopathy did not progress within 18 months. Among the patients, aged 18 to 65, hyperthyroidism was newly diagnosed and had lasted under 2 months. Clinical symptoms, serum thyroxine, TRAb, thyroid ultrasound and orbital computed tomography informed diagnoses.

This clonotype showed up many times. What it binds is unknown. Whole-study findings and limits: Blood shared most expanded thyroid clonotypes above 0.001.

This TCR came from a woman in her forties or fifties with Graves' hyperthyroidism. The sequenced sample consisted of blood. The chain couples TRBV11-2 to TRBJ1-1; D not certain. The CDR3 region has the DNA TGTGCCAGCAGCTTAATGCTGTGGAACACTGAAGCTTTCTTT. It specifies CASSLMLWNTEAFF. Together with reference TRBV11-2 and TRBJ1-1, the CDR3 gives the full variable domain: EAGVAQSPRYKIIEKRQSVAFWCNPISGHATLYWYQQILGQGPKLLIQFQNNGVVDDSQLPKDRFSAERLKGVDSTLKIQPAKLEDSAVYLCASSLMLWNTEAFFGQGTRLTVV.